This T cell receptor (beta chain) came from a study of T cells after yellow fever vaccination. Study background: It was SMART-Seq v4 Ultra Low Input that prepared the fractions with low cell numbers.

Points from the study as a whole: A faster peak, day 5 versus 15, was reached by the weaker secondary response.

This clonotype was detected many times. Its antigen is not known. For TCR, cDNA came from 5'RACE template switching, which added a universal primer site and UMIs. TCRdb reanalysed the 5' RACE reads using MiXCR and keeps one entry per CDR3 protein. The table shows about 220,000 distinct CDR3 sequences, with about 3% occurring only once. Trimming removed 4 bases from V and 6 bases from J, with 11 bases in between. The CDR3 is 13 amino acids. CDR1 is SGHRS, CDR2 YFSETQ, per germline. This clonotype was obtained from a man younger than 35 who received the YFV17D yellow fever vaccine. The chain joins TRBV5-1 to TRBJ1-5, with TRBD1 as a possible D gene (5 bases). The sample in question was CD4+ T cells sorted from PBMCs, obtained 10 days after the yellow fever booster vaccination. CDR3 DNA: TGCGCCAGCAGCGGGGACCCCAGTCAGCCCCAGCATTTT. It is translated as CASSGDPSQPQHF.